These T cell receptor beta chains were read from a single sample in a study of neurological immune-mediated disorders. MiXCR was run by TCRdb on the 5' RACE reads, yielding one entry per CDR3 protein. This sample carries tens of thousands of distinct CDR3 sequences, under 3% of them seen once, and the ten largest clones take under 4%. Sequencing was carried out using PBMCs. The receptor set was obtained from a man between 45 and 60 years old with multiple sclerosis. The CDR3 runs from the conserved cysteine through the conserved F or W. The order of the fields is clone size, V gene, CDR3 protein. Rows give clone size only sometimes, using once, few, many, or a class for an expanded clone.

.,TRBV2,CASSEDSGGRSYEQYF
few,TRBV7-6,CASSFRRGSSYNEQFF
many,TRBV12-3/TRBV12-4,CASSGTGVYEQYF
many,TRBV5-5,CASSLGGRTGAQETQYF
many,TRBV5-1,CASSLTAGGSYNEQFF
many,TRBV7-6,CASSYHRRDGYGYTF
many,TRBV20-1,CSARDIGPSSYNEQFF
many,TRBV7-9,CASSFSLAGTDFGETQYF
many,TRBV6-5,CASSYSMGGRYETQYF
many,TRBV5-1,CASSLDPGTQGANVLTF
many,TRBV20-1,CSAREPSGGVHEQYF
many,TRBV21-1,CASSEKTGENTEAFF
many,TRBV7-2,CASSNPARRWDGAFF
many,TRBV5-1,CASSPWTSGGGEQYF
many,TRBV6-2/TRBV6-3,CASGRRADNQPQHF
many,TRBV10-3,CAISDRDIVANYGYTF
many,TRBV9,CASSVGGGYEQFF
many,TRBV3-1,CASSPLAGGTDTQYF
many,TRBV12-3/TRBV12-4,CASSLLQGNNQPQHF
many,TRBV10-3,CAISESKGTAANQPQHF
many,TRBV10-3,CAISGGAADQETQYF
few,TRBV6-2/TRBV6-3,CASRDGPYEQYF
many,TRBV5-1,CASSTSGGPGGTGELFF
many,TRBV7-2,CASSSLNRGTEAFF
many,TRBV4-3,CASSQEISRTEAFF